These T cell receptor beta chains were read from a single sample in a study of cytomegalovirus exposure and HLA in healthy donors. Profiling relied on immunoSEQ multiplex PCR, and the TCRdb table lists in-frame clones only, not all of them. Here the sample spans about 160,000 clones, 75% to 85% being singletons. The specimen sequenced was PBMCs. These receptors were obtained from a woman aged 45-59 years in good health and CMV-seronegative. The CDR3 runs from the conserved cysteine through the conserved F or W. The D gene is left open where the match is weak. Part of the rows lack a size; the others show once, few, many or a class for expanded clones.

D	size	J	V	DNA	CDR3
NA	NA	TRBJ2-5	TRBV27	TGTGCGCGAGTAAGAGAGACCCAGTACTTC	CARVRETQYF
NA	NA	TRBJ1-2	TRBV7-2	TGTGCCAGCAGCTTAGCAGAGAACTATGGCTACACCTTC	CASSLAENYGYTF
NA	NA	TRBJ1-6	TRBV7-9	TGTGCCAGCAGCTTAGTAATTAAGGAGTATCATTCACCCCTCCACTTT	CASSLVIKEYHSPLHF
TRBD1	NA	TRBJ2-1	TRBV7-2	TGTGCCAGCAGCCCATCCATCGACAGGGGGCTGAATGAGCAGTTCTTC	CASSPSIDRGLNEQFF
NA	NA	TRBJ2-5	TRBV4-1	TGCGCCAGCAGCCAAGGTCTGGCGGACCAAGAGACCCAGTACTTC	CASSQGLADQETQYF
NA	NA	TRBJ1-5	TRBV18	TGTGCCAGCTCACCACCGGGAGCCCCGAATCAGCCCCAGCATTTT	CASSPPGAPNQPQHF
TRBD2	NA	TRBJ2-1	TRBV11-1	TGTGCCAGCACGTCCGTCGGGGAGGGCTACAATGAGCAGTTCTTC	CASTSVGEGYNEQFF
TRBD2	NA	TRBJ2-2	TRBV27	TGTGCCAGCAGTTCTACCGGGACTAGCGGGAGGACGGCCGGGGAGCTGTTTTTT	CASSSTGTSGRTAGELFF
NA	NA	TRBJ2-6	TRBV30	TGTGCCTGGGAGACAGGCGGCGGGGCCAACGTCCTGACTTTC	CAWETGGGANVLTF
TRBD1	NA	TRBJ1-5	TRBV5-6	TGTGCCAGCAGCCAATGGGACAGGGTCAACAATCAGCCCCAGCATTTT	CASSQWDRVNNQPQHF
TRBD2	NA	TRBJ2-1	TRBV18	TGTGCCAGCTCCCCGTCCGGACTAGCGGACAATGAGCAGTTCTTC	CASSPSGLADNEQFF
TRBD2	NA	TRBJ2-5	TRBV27	TGTGCCAGCAGTCACAATCTAGCGGGAGTTGGGGAGACCCAGTACTTC	CASSHNLAGVGETQYF
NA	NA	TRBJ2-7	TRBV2	TGTGCCACCGCGACAGGCGAATCCTACGAGCAGTACTTC	CATATGESYEQYF
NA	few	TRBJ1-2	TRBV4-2	TGTGCCAGCAGCCCGGGGGGACCCGAAGGCTACACCTTC	CASSPGGPEGYTF
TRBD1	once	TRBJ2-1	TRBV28	TGTGCCAGCAGTTTAAGGGACAGGGGTGCGGGAGGAAAGTTCTTC	CASSLRDRGAGGKFF
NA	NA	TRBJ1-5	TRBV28	TGTGCCAGCAGTTTAACCAGGGCCCTTGGCAATCAGCCCCAGCATTTT	CASSLTRALGNQPQHF
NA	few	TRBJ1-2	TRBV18	TGTGCCAGCTCACCACCGGACAGCCTCTATGGCTACACCTTC	CASSPPDSLYGYTF
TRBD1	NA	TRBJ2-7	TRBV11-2	TGTGCCAGCAGCCCTCGGACAGGGTGGGAGCAGTACTTC	CASSPRTGWEQYF
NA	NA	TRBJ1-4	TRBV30	TGTGCCTGGAGTCGGGGGGGCGGTGTAATAGAAAAACTGTTTTTT	CAWSRGGGVIEKLFF
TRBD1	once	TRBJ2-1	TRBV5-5	TGTGCCAGCAGCGACCGGGACAGGGTATACAATGAGCAGTTCTTC	CASSDRDRVYNEQFF
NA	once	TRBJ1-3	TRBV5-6	TGTGCCAGCAGCTGGCGGTCTGGAAACACCATATATTTT	CASSWRSGNTIYF
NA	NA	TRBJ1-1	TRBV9	TGTGCCAGCAGGTCCCTTCGTCCCTCTGACGTCCGGGGCACTGAAGCTTTCTTT	CASRSLRPSDVRGTEAFF
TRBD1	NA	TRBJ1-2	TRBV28	TGTGCCAGCACCCTGACAGGGGACTACTATGGCTACACCTTC	CASTLTGDYYGYTF
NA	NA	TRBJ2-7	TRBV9	TGTGCCAGCAGCCTACAGGTTCATTCCTACGAGCAGTACTTC	CASSLQVHSYEQYF
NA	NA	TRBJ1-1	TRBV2	TGTGCCAGCAGTGAACCCCGGGGGGGGAACACTGAAGCTTTCTTT	CASSEPRGGNTEAFF
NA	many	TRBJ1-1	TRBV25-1	TGTGCCAGCAGGGAGCGGCAAGGGATCGGTGAAGCTTTCTTT	CASRERQGIGEAFF
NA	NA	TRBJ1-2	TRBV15	TGTGCCACCAGCAGTACGGTAGAGCTCGGCTATGGCTACACCTTC	CATSSTVELGYGYTF
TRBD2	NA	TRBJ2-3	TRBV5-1	TGCGCCAGCAGCTCAACCGGGGGGGCCGCAGATACGCAGTATTTT	CASSSTGGAADTQYF
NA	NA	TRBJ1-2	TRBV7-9	TGTGCCAGCAGCGGTCAGGGAAACTATGGCTACACCTTC	CASSGQGNYGYTF
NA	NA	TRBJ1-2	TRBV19	TGTGCCAGTAGGGACAGCTATGGCTACACCTTC	CASRDSYGYTF
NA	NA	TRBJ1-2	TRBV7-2	TGTGCCAGCAGCTTATCAATCGCGGCTGGCTACACCTTC	CASSLSIAAGYTF
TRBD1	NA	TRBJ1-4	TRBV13	TGTGCCAGCAGCGAGGGACAGATCAATGAAAAACTGTTTTTT	CASSEGQINEKLFF
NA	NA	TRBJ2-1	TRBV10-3	TGTGCCATCAGTGCCCCTACGACCTACAATGAGCAGTTCTTC	CAISAPTTYNEQFF
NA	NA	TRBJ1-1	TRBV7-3	TGTGCCAGCAGCCCCTCCCCGAACACTGAAGCTTTCTTT	CASSPSPNTEAFF
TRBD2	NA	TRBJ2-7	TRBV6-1	TGTGCCAGCAGTGCCACTTCGGGAGGCTACGAGCAGTACTTC	CASSATSGGYEQYF
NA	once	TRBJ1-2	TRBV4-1	TGCGCCAGCAGCCAAGCTTGGACTGAATTACTCTATGGCTACACCTTC	CASSQAWTELLYGYTF
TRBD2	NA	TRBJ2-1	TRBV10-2	TGCGCCAGCAGTGAGCGGACTAGCGGGGGGGCCTACAATGAGCAGTTCTTC	CASSERTSGGAYNEQFF
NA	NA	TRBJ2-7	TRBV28	TGTGCCAGCAGACGGGACTTATTTTACTACGAGCAGTACTTC	CASRRDLFYYEQYF
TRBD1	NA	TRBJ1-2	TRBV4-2	TGTGCCAGCAGCACAGTGACAGGGGACTATGGCTACACCTTC	CASSTVTGDYGYTF
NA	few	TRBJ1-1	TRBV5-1	TGCGCCAGCAGCTTGAGGGGGGGCACTGAAGCTTTCTTT	CASSLRGGTEAFF
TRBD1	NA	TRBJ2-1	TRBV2	TGTGCCAGCACCGAGGGGGACAGGGGAGGAAATGAGCAGTTCTTC	CASTEGDRGGNEQFF
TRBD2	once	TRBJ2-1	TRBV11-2	TGTGCCAGCAGCTTAGGGACTAGCGGTAGCTCCTACAATGAGCAGTTCTTC	CASSLGTSGSSYNEQFF
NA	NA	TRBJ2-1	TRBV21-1	TGTGCCAGCAGCAAAGACCACGAGATCTCCTACAATGAGCAGTTCTTC	CASSKDHEISYNEQFF
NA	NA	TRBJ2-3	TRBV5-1	TGCGCCAGCAGCTCTTTAACTAGCTTATCTAGCACAGATACGCAGTATTTT	CASSSLTSLSSTDTQYF
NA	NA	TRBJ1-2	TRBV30	TGTGCCTCCACCTCTACTAACTATGGCTACACCTTC	CASTSTNYGYTF
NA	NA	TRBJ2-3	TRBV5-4	TGTGCCAGCAGCCTACCCCCCGGGGGGCCTACAGATACGCAGTATTTT	CASSLPPGGPTDTQYF
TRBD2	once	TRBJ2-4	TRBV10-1	TGCGCCAGCAGTGTCATTAGCGGGGGGGAGGCCAAAAACATTCAGTACTTC	CASSVISGGEAKNIQYF
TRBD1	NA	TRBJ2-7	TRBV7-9	TGTTCCAGCAGCAGATGGGACAGCCACTACGAGCAGTACTTC	CSSSRWDSHYEQYF
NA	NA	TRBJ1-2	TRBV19	TGTGCCAGTAGTAACCAGGGTAACTATGGCTACACCTTC	CASSNQGNYGYTF
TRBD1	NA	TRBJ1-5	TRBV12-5	TGTGCTAGTGGTTTGGTATGGACAGGGGCGGGTCAGCCCCAGCATTTT	CASGLVWTGAGQPQHF
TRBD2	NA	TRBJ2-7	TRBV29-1	TGCAGCGCGACTAGCGGGCTGGGCTACGAGCAGTACTTC	CSATSGLGYEQYF
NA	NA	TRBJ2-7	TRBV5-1	TGCGCCAGCAGCTCGTTGACATTAGGGGACGAGCAGTACTTC	CASSSLTLGDEQYF
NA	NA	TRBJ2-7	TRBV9	TGTGCCAGCAGCGTAAATGGAGATTACGAGCAGTACTTC	CASSVNGDYEQYF
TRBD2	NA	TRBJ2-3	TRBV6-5	TGTGCCAGCAGTTACTCGATCGGGGGGGTTGCAGATACGCAGTATTTT	CASSYSIGGVADTQYF
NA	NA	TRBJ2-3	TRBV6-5	TGTGCCAGCAGTAGGGGTAGGAGCACAGATACGCAGTATTTT	CASSRGRSTDTQYF
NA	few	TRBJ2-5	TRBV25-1	TGTGCCAGCAGTGATGTAGGACAGAACGAAGAGACCCAGTACTTC	CASSDVGQNEETQYF
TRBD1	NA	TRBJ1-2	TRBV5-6	TGTGCCAGCAGCCCCCTTACAGGGGCGGGTGGCTACACCTTC	CASSPLTGAGGYTF
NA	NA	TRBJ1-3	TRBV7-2	TGTGCCAGCAGTTGGCTTCTTAACTCTGGAAACACCATATATTTT	CASSWLLNSGNTIYF